Listed below are T cell receptor beta chains from one sample, sequenced in a study of spatial heterogeneity in lung cancer. Each CDR3 protein gets one entry after TCRdb re-called the 5' RACE reads with MiXCR. The sample lists more than 30,000 distinct CDR3 sequences, around 5.5% occurring once. The sample was PBMCs, taken at surgery. These receptors were collected from a female donor with early-stage non-small cell lung cancer. The CDR3 runs from the conserved cysteine through the conserved F or W. Each record gives: J gene, D gene, V gene, clone size, CDR3 protein, CDR3 DNA. A D gene is named only where the DNA matches it firmly. Size values are once, few and many counts, or a class for expanded clones, and some rows have none.

TRBJ2-1 | NA | TRBV27 | many | CASSLWGGVDNEQFF | TGTGCCAGCAGTTTATGGGGGGGCGTAGATAATGAGCAGTTCTTC
TRBJ2-2 | TRBD1 | TRBV15 | many | CATSSSDRGLVWTGELFF | TGTGCCACCAGCTCCAGCGACAGGGGGCTAGTGTGGACCGGGGAGCTGTTTTTT
TRBJ2-3 | NA | TRBV5-1 | few | CASSLAGERRADTQYF | TGCGCCAGCAGCTTGGCCGGGGAACGTCGCGCAGATACGCAGTATTTT
TRBJ2-1 | TRBD1 | TRBV29-1 | medium-sized | CSVAGPRDRKTPNYNEQFF | TGCAGCGTTGCCGGACCCCGGGACAGGAAAACTCCCAACTACAATGAGCAGTTCTTC
TRBJ1-6 | TRBD1 | TRBV20-1 | medium-sized | CSARDSGQGRSPLHF | TGCAGTGCTAGAGATTCGGGACAGGGGAGATCACCCCTCCACTTT
TRBJ1-2 | NA | TRBV20-1 | once | CSARDLWAEIRGFTF | TGCAGTGCTAGAGATCTATGGGCCGAAATTCGTGGCTTCACCTTC
TRBJ1-5 | NA | TRBV7-8 | NA | CASSSSGVGLSSNQPQHF | TGTGCCAGCAGCTCTTCGGGGGTTGGCCTATCGAGCAATCAGCCCCAGCATTTT
TRBJ2-7 | NA | TRBV13 | NA | CASSLGQREVYEQYF | TGTGCCAGCAGCTTAGGGCAGAGAGAAGTCTACGAGCAGTACTTC
TRBJ2-7 | TRBD1 | TRBV29-1 | many | CSVEDLTGADYEQYF | TGCAGCGTTGAAGATTTGACAGGGGCGGACTACGAGCAGTACTTC
TRBJ1-4 | TRBD1 | TRBV19 | few | CASQPGQGAKATNEKLFF | TGTGCCAGCCAACCAGGACAGGGAGCTAAAGCAACTAATGAAAAACTGTTTTTT
TRBJ1-6 | NA | TRBV20-1 | many | CSARYGINFNSPLHF | TGCAGTGCTAGATATGGGATAAATTTTAATTCACCCCTCCACTTT
TRBJ2-7 | TRBD2 | TRBV20-1 | many | CSARDGTSGAYEQYF | TGCAGTGCTAGAGATGGGACTAGCGGGGCCTACGAGCAGTACTTC
TRBJ2-5 | TRBD2 | TRBV5-4 | NA | CASSPGTSRARETQYF | TGTGCCAGCAGCCCCGGGACTAGCAGGGCTCGGGAGACCCAGTACTTC
TRBJ2-4 | NA | TRBV6-5 | many | CASSLGRGLAKNIQYF | TGTGCCAGCAGCTTGGGACGGGGGCTAGCCAAAAACATTCAGTACTTC
TRBJ2-5 | NA | TRBV19 | many | CASSMSGGGETQYF | TGTGCCAGTAGTATGAGCGGAGGAGGAGAGACCCAGTACTTC
TRBJ1-5 | NA | TRBV14 | NA | CASSQDRNQPQHF | TGTGCCAGCAGCCAAGATAGGAATCAGCCCCAGCATTTT
TRBJ2-1 | NA | TRBV20-1 | few | CSARPNGRGHNEQFF | TGCAGTGCTAGACCCAACGGTAGGGGACACAATGAGCAGTTCTTC
TRBJ1-6 | NA | TRBV4-3 | many | CASSQDPDVRRSPLHF | TGCGCCAGCAGCCAAGATCCCGACGTGAGGCGTTCACCCCTCCACTTT
TRBJ2-2 | TRBD2 | TRBV7-2 | many | CASSPGRGRRELFF | TGTGCCAGCAGCCCCGGGAGGGGAAGAAGGGAGCTGTTTTTT
TRBJ1-5 | TRBD1 | TRBV12-3/TRBV12-4 | many | CASRDGQGWNQPQHF | TGTGCCAGCAGAGACGGACAGGGCTGGAATCAGCCCCAGCATTTT
TRBJ1-4 | NA | TRBV6-5 | many | CASRSPNEKLFF | TGTGCCAGCCGCTCGCCTAATGAAAAACTGTTTTTT
TRBJ1-4 | NA | TRBV7-9 | many | CASSVEGYNEKLFF | TGTGCCAGCAGCGTTGAGGGGTATAATGAAAAACTGTTTTTT
TRBJ2-7 | NA | TRBV4-1 | NA | CASSQEPSLTLRYF | TGCGCCAGCAGCCAAGAACCGTCATTGACTTTAAGATACTTC
TRBJ1-2 | NA | TRBV15 | NA | CATSSGQTSRYGYTF | TGTGCCACCAGCAGCGGACAGACCTCTCGCTATGGCTACACCTTC
TRBJ2-4 | NA | TRBV28 | many | CASSPRRGKNIQYF | TGTGCCAGCTCTCCCAGGAGGGGCAAAAACATTCAGTACTTC
TRBJ2-3 | NA | TRBV7-3 | NA | CASSSPPLVTDTQYF | TGTGCCAGCAGCTCACCACCCCTGGTCACAGATACGCAGTATTTT
TRBJ2-4 | NA | TRBV4-2 | many | CASSQGLGSGKNIQYF | TGTGCCAGCAGCCAAGGGCTGGGGTCGGGCAAAAACATTCAGTACTTC
TRBJ1-1 | TRBD1 | TRBV7-6 | NA | CASSSGQGTEAFF | TGTGCCAGCAGCTCCGGACAGGGCACTGAAGCTTTCTTT
TRBJ2-1 | NA | TRBV20-1 | many | CSASALKGNEQFF | TGCAGTGCTAGCGCACTAAAAGGCAATGAGCAGTTCTTC
TRBJ2-1 | NA | TRBV11-3 | many | CASSRTANNEQFF | TGTGCCAGCAGCCGGACAGCCAACAATGAGCAGTTCTTC
TRBJ2-7 | NA | TRBV7-9 | many | CASSAPGTVDEQYF | TGTGCCAGCAGCGCCCCCGGGACCGTCGACGAGCAGTACTTC
TRBJ2-7 | TRBD1 | TRBV7-9 | many | CASSSGTVTYEQYF | TGTGCCAGCAGCTCCGGGACAGTTACCTACGAGCAGTACTTC
TRBJ2-5 | TRBD1 | TRBV6-5 | NA | CASSYSSSGGSQETQYF | TGTGCCAGCAGTTACTCGTCTTCAGGGGGATCTCAAGAGACCCAGTACTTC
TRBJ2-2 | NA | TRBV14 | NA | CASSLERAVNTGELFF | TGTGCCAGCAGCCTGGAGCGGGCCGTGAACACCGGGGAGCTGTTTTTT
TRBJ1-5 | NA | TRBV4-1 | many | CASSHPLQARAQHF | TGCGCCAGCAGCCACCCCCTTCAGGCAAGGGCCCAGCATTTT
TRBJ1-1 | NA | TRBV19 | NA | CASRAGLMNTEAFF | TGTGCCAGTCGGGCAGGCCTAATGAACACTGAAGCTTTCTTT
TRBJ1-6 | NA | TRBV3-1 | many | CASSLQTTGSPLHF | TGTGCCAGCAGCCTACAAACGACCGGATCACCCCTCCACTTT
TRBJ2-3 | NA | TRBV9 | many | CASSVGGGASTDTQYF | TGTGCCAGCAGCGTAGGGGGTGGGGCTAGCACAGATACGCAGTATTTT
TRBJ1-1 | NA | TRBV18 | many | CASSLVPDGEAFF | TGTGCCAGCTCACTTGTCCCCGACGGAGAAGCTTTCTTT
TRBJ2-3 | NA | TRBV18 | few | CASSPSLAIITDTQYF | TGTGCCAGCTCACCAAGCCTAGCAATAATCACAGATACGCAGTATTTT
TRBJ1-3 | NA | TRBV10-3 | many | CAISDPAGSSGNTIYF | TGTGCCATCAGTGACCCCGCAGGGAGCTCTGGAAACACCATATATTTT
TRBJ1-2 | TRBD1 | TRBV4-3 | NA | CASSPGRGTGNYGYTF | TGCGCCAGCAGCCCAGGTCGAGGGACAGGCAACTATGGCTACACCTTC
TRBJ2-1 | TRBD1 | TRBV29-1 | large | CSVRGSDEQFF | TGCAGCGTCAGGGGGTCCGATGAGCAGTTCTTC
TRBJ1-1 | NA | TRBV11-2 | many | CASSSLRITEAFF | TGTGCCAGCAGCTCTCTTAGGATCACTGAAGCTTTCTTT
TRBJ2-3 | TRBD1 | TRBV5-1 | many | CASSVTGTGADTQYF | TGCGCCAGCAGCGTTACCGGGACAGGGGCAGATACGCAGTATTTT
TRBJ1-5 | NA | TRBV12-3/TRBV12-4 | few | CASSLRGHLQHF | TGTGCCAGCAGTTTACGAGGGCATCTCCAGCATTTT
TRBJ2-2 | NA | TRBV20-1 | medium-sized | CSAADSANTGELFF | TGCAGTGCCGCAGACAGCGCGAACACCGGGGAGCTGTTTTTT
TRBJ1-1 | TRBD1 | TRBV11-2 | few | CASSSPTGWDTEAFF | TGTGCCAGCAGCTCCCCGACAGGGTGGGACACTGAAGCTTTCTTT
TRBJ2-3 | TRBD2 | TRBV11-2 | many | CASTGEGRGTDTQYF | TGTGCCAGCACCGGGGAGGGTAGGGGCACAGATACGCAGTATTTT
TRBJ2-1 | TRBD1 | TRBV29-1 | many | CSVEDQGRTGFSFNEQFF | TGCAGCGTTGAAGATCAAGGGAGGACAGGGTTTTCTTTCAATGAGCAGTTCTTC
TRBJ2-7 | TRBD1 | TRBV5-6 | many | CASSLSGTGGIEQYF | TGTGCCAGCAGCTTATCCGGGACAGGGGGCATCGAGCAGTACTTC
TRBJ1-5 | TRBD1 | TRBV6-5 | NA | CASRQRQGSNQPQHF | TGTGCCAGCAGACAACGACAGGGATCAAATCAGCCCCAGCATTTT
TRBJ2-2 | NA | TRBV7-9 | NA | CASILQQGSGELFF | TGTGCCAGCATCCTACAACAGGGATCCGGGGAGCTGTTTTTT
TRBJ2-1 | NA | TRBV12-3/TRBV12-4 | many | CASSLVPGGGGEQFF | TGTGCCAGCAGTTTAGTTCCAGGGGGAGGAGGGGAGCAGTTCTTC